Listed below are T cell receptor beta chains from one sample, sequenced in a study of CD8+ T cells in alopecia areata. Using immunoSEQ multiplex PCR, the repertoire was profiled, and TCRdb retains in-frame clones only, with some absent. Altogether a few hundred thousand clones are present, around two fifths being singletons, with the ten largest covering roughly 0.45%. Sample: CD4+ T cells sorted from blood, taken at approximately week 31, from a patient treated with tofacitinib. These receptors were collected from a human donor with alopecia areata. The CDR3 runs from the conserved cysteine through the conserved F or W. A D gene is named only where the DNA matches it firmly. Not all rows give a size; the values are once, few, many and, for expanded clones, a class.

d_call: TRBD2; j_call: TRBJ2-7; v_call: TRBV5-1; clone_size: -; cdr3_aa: CASTRPGGYEQYF
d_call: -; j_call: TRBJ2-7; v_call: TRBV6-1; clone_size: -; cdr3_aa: CATKGAYEQYF
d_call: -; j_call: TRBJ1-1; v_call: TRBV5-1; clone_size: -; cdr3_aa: CASSSDTVNTEAFF
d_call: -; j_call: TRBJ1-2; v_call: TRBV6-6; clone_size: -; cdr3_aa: CASSYSSENYGYTF
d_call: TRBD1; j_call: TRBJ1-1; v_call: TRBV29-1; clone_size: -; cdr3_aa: CSVGVGTVNTEAFF
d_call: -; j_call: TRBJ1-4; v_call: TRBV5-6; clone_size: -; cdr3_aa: CASSLDWQGYEKLFF
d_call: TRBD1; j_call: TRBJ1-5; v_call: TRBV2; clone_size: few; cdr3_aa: CASSERRGRGLDQPQHF
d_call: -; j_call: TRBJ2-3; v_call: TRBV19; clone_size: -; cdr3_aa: CASSPRGALFQTSDTQYF
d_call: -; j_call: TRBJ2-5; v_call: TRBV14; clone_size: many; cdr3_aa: CASSRQNIPAETQYF
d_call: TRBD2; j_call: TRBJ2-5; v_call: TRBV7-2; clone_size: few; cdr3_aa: CASSSSLLAGKETQYF
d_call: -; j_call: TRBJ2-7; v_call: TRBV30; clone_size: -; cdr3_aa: CAWSRAVSYEQYF
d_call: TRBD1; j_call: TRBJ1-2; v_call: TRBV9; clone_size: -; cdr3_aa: CASSRQGETGGRRNGYTF
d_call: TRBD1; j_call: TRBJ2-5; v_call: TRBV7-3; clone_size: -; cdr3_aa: CASSPQAGGGKETQYF
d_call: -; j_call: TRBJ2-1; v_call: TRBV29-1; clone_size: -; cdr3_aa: CSVVAGTDSYNEQFF
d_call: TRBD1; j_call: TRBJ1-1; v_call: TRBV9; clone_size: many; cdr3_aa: CASSVTGGAEAFF
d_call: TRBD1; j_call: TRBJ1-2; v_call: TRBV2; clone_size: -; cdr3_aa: CASSERGQGWNGYTF
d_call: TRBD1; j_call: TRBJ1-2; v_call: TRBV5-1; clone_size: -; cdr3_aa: CASSRSLDRVGGYTF
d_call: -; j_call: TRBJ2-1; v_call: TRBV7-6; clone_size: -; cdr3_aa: CASSFGPGAYNEQFF
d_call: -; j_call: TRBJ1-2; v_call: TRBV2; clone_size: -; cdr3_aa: CASSDRVRGYTF
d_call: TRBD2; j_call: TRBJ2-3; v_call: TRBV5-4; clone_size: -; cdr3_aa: CASSLYLAGTTDTQYF
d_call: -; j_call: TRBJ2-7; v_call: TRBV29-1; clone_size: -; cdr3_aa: CSVITGFEQYF
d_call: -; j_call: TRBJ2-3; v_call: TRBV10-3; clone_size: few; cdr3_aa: CATGRTDTQYF
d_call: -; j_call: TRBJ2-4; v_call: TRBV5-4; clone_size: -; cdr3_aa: CASSGGPEKNIQYF
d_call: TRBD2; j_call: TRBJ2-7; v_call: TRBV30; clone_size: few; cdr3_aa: CAWSKGLAGSYEQYF
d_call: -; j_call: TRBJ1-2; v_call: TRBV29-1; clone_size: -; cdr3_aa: CSVEFIGGNYGYTF
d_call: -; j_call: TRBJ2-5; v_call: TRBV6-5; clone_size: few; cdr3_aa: CASSYSRQRETQYF
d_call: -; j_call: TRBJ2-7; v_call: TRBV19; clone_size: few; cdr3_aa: CAISRMSYEQYF